Shown below are 4 T cell receptor beta chains from a single sample sequenced in a study of cytomegalovirus exposure and HLA in healthy donors. The study ran its PCR with 60 Vbeta and 13 Jbeta primers. The assay was immunoSEQ multiplex PCR, and TCRdb's table has in-frame clones only and misses some. The data hold 150,000 to 200,000 clones, with about 80% observed a single time. The specimen was PBMCs. The receptors come from a woman aged 30 to 39 in good health and CMV-seropositive.

The chain employs TRBV9 and TRBJ2-7, with 7 positions matching TRBD1. Germline V gene data show CDR1 as SGDLS and CDR2 as YYNGEE. V gave up 1 base and J gave up 0 bases; unmatched junction bases: 10. CDR3 length: 17 residues. CDR3 sequence (DNA): TGTGCCAGCAGCGTACGCAGAGACAGGGCCTCCTCCTACGAGCAGTACTTC. Translating it yields CASSVRRDRASSYEQYF.

This clone was recorded only once. V and J are TRBV4-2 and TRBJ2-2, with D possibly TRBD2 on 5 matching bases. Germline V gives CDR1 LGHNA, CDR2 YNFKEQ. Trimming cost V 2 bases and J 10 bases, with 11 bases left between them. The CDR3 is made up of 13 amino acids. This CDR3 reads CASSQSRAEELFF. CDR3 bases: TGTGCCAGCAGCCAATCCCGAGCGGAGGAGCTGTTTTTT.

This chain joins TRBV19 and TRBJ2-3; 7 bases align to TRBD1. After removal of 6 bases from V and 8 bases from J, the junction contained 14 bases not matched to a gene. The CDR3 is 15 amino acids. Germline V CDR1 and CDR2: LNHDA, SQIVND (reference sequence). The CDR3 DNA is TGTGCCAGTAGCACGCGACAGGGTGTCCAGGGTACGCAGTATTTT. Protein: CASSTRQGVQGTQYF.

The V and J genes are TRBV29-1 and TRBJ2-7; weak D call: TRBD1 (5 bases). Trimming stripped 4 bases from V and 5 bases from J, with 9 bases between. This CDR3 is built from 11 residues. Germline V gene lookup returns CDR1 SQVTM and CDR2 ANQGSEA. The CDR3 reads CSVGKGNEQYF. CDR3 DNA sequence: TGCAGCGTTGGGAAGGGGAACGAGCAGTACTTC.